This record covers a single TCR beta chain. A much larger clone lies a single base off, so this may be a read error. Germline lookup yields CDR1 DFQATT and CDR2 SNEGSKA (reference sequence). V was pared by 6 bases and J by 4 bases, with 17 bases between. The CDR3 loop spans 14 amino acids. The data were obtained in a study of T cells in Graves' hyperthyroidism and ophthalmopathy. Template material for amplifying TCR beta CDR3 regions consisted of RNA transcripts. Initially, a first-round RT-PCR of the TCR CDR3 employed the HTBI primer set. Each CDR3 protein gets one entry after TCRdb re-called the multiplex PCR reads with MiXCR. The sample has approximately 400,000 distinct CDR3 sequences, roughly 14% seen once.

V is TRBV20-1 and J is TRBJ2-3, with a possible D match to TRBD1 (6 bases). Material: blood. The sequence derives from a woman younger than 30 with Graves' hyperthyroidism. The CDR3: CSASTTWGPDTQYF. Here the CDR3 DNA reads TGCAGTGCCTCTACTACTTGGGGGCCAGATACGCAGTATTTT.